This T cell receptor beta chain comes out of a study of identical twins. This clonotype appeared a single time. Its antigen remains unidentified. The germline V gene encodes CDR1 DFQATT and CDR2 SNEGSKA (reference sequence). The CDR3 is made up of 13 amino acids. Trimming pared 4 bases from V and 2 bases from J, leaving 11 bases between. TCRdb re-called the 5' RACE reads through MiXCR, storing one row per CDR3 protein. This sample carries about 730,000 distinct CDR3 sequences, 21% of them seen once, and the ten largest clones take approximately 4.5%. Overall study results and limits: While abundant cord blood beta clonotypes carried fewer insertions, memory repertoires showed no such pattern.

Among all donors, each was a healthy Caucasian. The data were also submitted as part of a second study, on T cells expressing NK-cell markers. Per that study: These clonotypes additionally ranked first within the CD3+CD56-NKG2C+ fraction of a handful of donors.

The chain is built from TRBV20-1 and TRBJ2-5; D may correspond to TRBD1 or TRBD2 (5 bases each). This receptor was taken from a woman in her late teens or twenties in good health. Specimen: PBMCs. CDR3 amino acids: CSANGANQETQYF. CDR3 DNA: TGCAGTGCTAACGGGGCCAATCAAGAGACCCAGTACTTC.